These 10 T cell receptor beta chains originate from one sample sequenced in a study of blood T cell repertoires in COVID-19. Produced via immunoSEQ multiplex PCR; TCRdb's table is partial and in-frame only. The sample has roughly 160,000 clones, roughly 91% seen once. The material sequenced was peripheral blood. These receptors all come from a man between 50 and 59 years old who had recovered from COVID-19.

This chain links TRBV15 with TRBJ2-7; D is uncertain. Germline lookup yields CDR1 LNHNV and CDR2 YYDKDF (reference sequence). Trimming took 4 bases from V and 4 from J, leaving 5 bases between them. The CDR3 runs to 11 residues. CDR3 bases: TGTGCCACCAGCAACCAGTACGAGCAGTACTTC. As protein: CATSNQYEQYF.

This clone was recorded only once. The V call is TRBV28, the J call TRBJ1-5, with D tentatively TRBD1 (5 bases). Germline V lookup: CDR1 MDHEN, CDR2 SYDVKM. V lost 4 bases and J lost 8, with 18 bases in between. The CDR3 has 15 amino acids. The chain's CDR3 is CASSSSGTGSEPQHF. The CDR3, as DNA: TGTGCCAGCAGTTCCTCCGGGACCGGGAGTGAGCCCCAGCATTTT. Full variable domain (outside the CDR3, taken from reference TRBV28 and TRBJ1-5): DVKVTQSSRYLVKRTGEKVFLECVQDMDHENMFWYRQDPGLGLRLIYFSYDVKMKEKGDIPEGYSVSREKKERFSLILESASTNQTSMYLCASSSSGTGSEPQHFGDGTRLSIL.

V and J are TRBV5-4 and TRBJ1-4; D remains unclear. Germline CDR1 SGHNT, CDR2 YYREEE (reference sequence). This CDR3 spans 13 amino acids. The V and J ends lost 4 bases and 7 bases respectively, with 11 bases between them. The DNA of the CDR3 is TGTGCCAGCAGCAACCCAAGGAGTGAAAAACTGTTTTTT. Translation: CASSNPRSEKLFF.

V is TRBV7-2 and J is TRBJ2-1, with TRBD2 identical over 13 bases. Germline loops: CDR1 SGHTA, CDR2 FQGNSA. V dropped 1 base and J dropped 2; count of bases not matched to a gene: 5. The CDR3 loop spans 18 amino acids. CDR3 in amino acids: CASSLGRTSGSTYNEQFF. Here the CDR3 DNA reads TGTGCCAGCAGCTTAGGGAGGACTAGCGGGAGTACCTACAATGAGCAGTTCTTC.

The rearrangement joins TRBV19 to TRBJ1-3; TRBD1 agrees at 7 bases. Germline V gene data show CDR1 as LNHDA and CDR2 as SQIVND (reference sequence). The CDR3 loop spans 15 amino acids. V was pared by 4 bases and J by 1 base, with 4 bases of the junction left unmatched. As DNA, the CDR3 is TGTGCCAGTAGTAAAAACAGGGGATCTGGAAACACCATATATTTT. Protein sequence: CASSKNRGSGNTIYF.

The V and J genes are TRBV6-2 or TRBV6-3 and TRBJ2-7, with TRBD1 matching 10 bases. The CDR3 runs to 14 residues. CDR1 and CDR2 from the germline V gene are MNHEY and SVGEGT. With 4 bases clipped from V and 7 bases from J, the junction kept 7 bases outside the gene matches. As DNA, the CDR3 is TGTGCCAGCAGTTCGACAGGGGGCTATCGAGAGCAGTACTTC. Translation: CASSSTGGYREQYF.

This rearrangement joins TRBV9 to TRBJ1-4; D may be TRBD1 (5 bases). This CDR3 comprises 19 residues. Trimming left V 4 bases short and J 5 bases short, with 27 bases between. Germline assignment: CDR1 SGDLS and CDR2 YYNGEE. The CDR3 loop reads CASSRGGTWGGLGNEKLFF. In nucleotides, the CDR3 is TGTGCCAGCAGCCGCGGGGGAACGTGGGGCGGCCTGGGGAATGAAAAACTGTTTTTT.

V usage is TRBV14 and J usage is TRBJ1-1; D might be TRBD1 (6 bases). The germline CDR1 and CDR2 sequences are SGHDN and FVKESK. Trimming took 4 bases from V and 7 from J, leaving 13 bases between them. The CDR3 covers 13 residues. The CDR3 DNA reads TGTGCCAGCAGCCCCCAGGGGTTGGTTGAAGCTTTCTTT. This codes for CASSPQGLVEAFF.

The V gene is TRBV6-2 or TRBV6-3, the J gene TRBJ1-5; unclear D gene. Germline V gives CDR1 MNHEY, CDR2 SVGEGT. The V end was cut by 6 bases, the J end by 7 bases, with 16 bases between. The CDR3 has 14 amino acids. CDR3 DNA: TGTGCCAGCAGCCTAGGGAGCCGGCACCAGCCCCAGCATTTT. This translates into CASSLGSRHQPQHF.

CDR3 sequence: CASSPSGQGTGELFF. The DNA of the CDR3 is TGTGCCAGCTCACCTTCCGGCCAGGGAACCGGGGAGCTGTTTTTT. This chain connects TRBV18 to TRBJ2-2; perhaps TRBD1 as D (5 bases). CDR3 size: 15 residues. V dropped 3 bases and J dropped 5 bases, with 13 bases sitting between them. Germline CDR1 and CDR2: KGHSH and LQKENI.